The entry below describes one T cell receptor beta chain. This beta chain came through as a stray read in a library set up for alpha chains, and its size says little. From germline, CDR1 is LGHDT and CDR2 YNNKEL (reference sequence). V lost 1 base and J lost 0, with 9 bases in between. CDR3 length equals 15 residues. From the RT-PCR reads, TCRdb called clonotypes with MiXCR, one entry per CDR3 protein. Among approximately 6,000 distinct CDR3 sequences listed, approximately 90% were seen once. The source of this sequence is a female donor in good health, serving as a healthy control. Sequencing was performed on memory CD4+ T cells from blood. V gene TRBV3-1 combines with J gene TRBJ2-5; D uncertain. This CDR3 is CASSQVRQNQETQYF. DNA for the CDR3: TGTGCCAGCAGCCAAGTACGGCAGAACCAAGAGACCCAGTACTTC.